This TCR beta chain was captured in a study of shared clonotypes between healthy human individuals. The assay was immunoSEQ multiplex PCR, and TCRdb's table has in-frame clones only and misses some. The sample holds about 79,000 clones; about 64% are singletons and the top ten take about half. V was pared by 6 bases and J by 3 bases, with 5 bases of the junction left unmatched. Germline V gene sequence: CDR1 MDHEN, CDR2 SYDVKM. The CDR3 has 13 amino acids. The chain carries TRBV28 and TRBJ2-7; TRBD1 aligns across 7 bases. Sequenced sample: memory CD8+ T cells sorted from blood. Subset: CD45RO+ cells pooled with CCR7-negative TemRA cells. This TCR was sampled from a man aged 25 to 40 in good health. The CDR3 DNA sequence: TGTGCCAGCAGCGACAGGGAGCGCTACGAGCAGTACTTC. Translated, it gives CASSDRERYEQYF.